Listed here are 11 T cell receptor beta chains from one sample, sequenced in a study of technical replicates of blood from several donors. Produced via immunoSEQ multiplex PCR; TCRdb's table is partial and in-frame only. The sample has about 80,000 clones, 85% to 95% seen once. The sequencing sample was made of T cells isolated from PBMCs. The source is a human donor in good health.

V gene TRBV11-3 combines with J gene TRBJ1-1; TRBD1 agrees at 7 bases. The V segment lost 1 base and the J segment 3 bases; nucleotides outside the gene matches: 2. Germline V gives CDR1 SGHNT, CDR2 YENEEA. There are 14 residues in the CDR3. The CDR3 sequence: CASSLGTGDTEAFF. CDR3 DNA sequence: TGTGCCAGCAGCTTAGGCACAGGGGACACTGAAGCTTTCTTT.

The chain combines TRBV19 with TRBJ2-7; D is unresolved. The CDR3 spans 12 residues. Germline V gives CDR1 LNHDA, CDR2 SQIVND (reference sequence). V lost 5 bases and J 3 bases, leaving 8 bases between the germline ends. The CDR3 DNA is TGTGCCAGTAGTGCAACTATCTACGAGCAGTACTTC. It is translated as CASSATIYEQYF. Complete variable domain (other parts from reference TRBV19 and TRBJ2-7): DGGITQSPKYLFRKEGQNVTLSCEQNLNHDAMYWYRQDPGQGLRLIYYSQIVNDFQKGDIAEGYSVSREKKESFPLTVTSAQKNPTAFYLCASSATIYEQYFGPGTRLTVT.

V and J are TRBV11-2 and TRBJ1-1; D is undetermined. Trimming pared 5 bases from V and 8 bases from J, leaving 9 bases between. The CDR3 consists of 11 residues. Germline CDR1 reads SGHAT; CDR2 reads FQNNGV. The CDR3 spells CASSPQTEAFF. CDR3 DNA sequence: TGTGCCAGCAGCCCTCAGACAGAAGCTTTCTTT.

This clone was seen just once. The chain couples TRBV9 to TRBJ2-3; perhaps TRBD2 as D (5 bases). Looked up from germline, CDR1 is SGDLS and CDR2 is YYNGEE. The CDR3 has 14 amino acids. Trimming pared 3 bases from V and 5 bases from J, leaving 13 bases between. The CDR3 DNA is TGTGCCAGCAGCGCCGGGCTCGGACTAGATACGCAGTATTTT. Its protein product is CASSAGLGLDTQYF.

The chain employs TRBV7-9 and TRBJ2-1; a weak D match, TRBD2 (6 bases). Germline V gene lookup returns CDR1 SEHNR and CDR2 FQNEAQ (reference sequence). The CDR3 consists of 13 residues. V lost 0 bases and J lost 7, with 7 bases in between. The CDR3 DNA is TGTGCCAGCAGCTTAGCGGGGGGAAATGAGCAGTTCTTC. It is translated as CASSLAGGNEQFF.

V usage is TRBV28 and J usage is TRBJ2-5; D might be TRBD1 (5 bases). Per germline, CDR1 MDHEN and CDR2 SYDVKM. CDR3 length equals 17 residues. V lost 2 bases and J lost 7, with 23 bases in between. This CDR3 is CASSLRAWTQGAGTQYF. The CDR3, as DNA: TGTGCCAGCAGTTTAAGGGCATGGACCCAAGGGGCCGGGACCCAGTACTTC.

The chain recombines TRBV25-1 with TRBJ2-3; the D gene is possibly TRBD2 (7 bases). CDR1 is MGHDK, CDR2 SYGVNS, per germline. Trimming removed 6 bases from V and 0 bases from J, with 16 bases in between. The CDR3 extends over 16 amino acids. CDR3 in DNA: TGTGCCAGCAGGGGTTTTGGGAGGGGGAGCACAGATACGCAGTATTTT. It encodes CASRGFGRGSTDTQYF.

The V call is TRBV4-3, the J call TRBJ2-1; 8 bases line up with TRBD2. The CDR3 has 15 amino acids. The germline gives CDR1 LGHNA, CDR2 YSLEER. V lost 4 bases and J lost 5; bases outside the gene matches: 7. The CDR3 region has the DNA TGCGCCAGCAGCCGCACTAGCGGTAGTAACAATGAGCAGTTCTTC. Translating it yields CASSRTSGSNNEQFF.

The chain recombines TRBV5-1 with TRBJ2-2, with D possibly matching TRBD1 (5 bases). The CDR3 consists of 14 residues. Germline CDR1 reads SGHRS; CDR2 reads YFSETQ. Trimming left V 3 bases short and J 3 bases short, with 9 bases between. The CDR3 nucleotides read TGCGCCAGCAGCTCTGAAGGGGACACCGGGGAGCTGTTTTTT. This sequence encodes CASSSEGDTGELFF.

The chain is built from TRBV5-4 and TRBJ1-2, with 10 bases that match TRBD1. CDR3 length equals 17 residues. Germline CDR1 and CDR2: SGHNT and YYREEE (reference sequence). The trim removed 4 bases at V and 4 bases at J, leaving 13 bases unmatched. CDR3 DNA sequence: TGTGCCAGCAGCACACCGGGACAGGGGTCAGTAGGCTATGGCTACACCTTC. It translates to CASSTPGQGSVGYGYTF.

The chain joins TRBV5-4 to TRBJ2-7, with 9 positions matching TRBD2. Germline lookup yields CDR1 SGHNT and CDR2 YYREEE (reference sequence). V trimming: 4 bases; J trimming: 5 bases; junction bases outside the gene matches: 10. This CDR3 contains 15 residues. CDR3 nucleotide sequence: TGTGCCAGCAGCCCCCGGACCAGGACTAGCGACGAGCAGTACTTC. Translated: CASSPRTRTSDEQYF.